The TCR beta chain under discussion was sequenced for a study of T cells expressing NK-cell markers. TCRdb reprocessed the 5' RACE reads; each CDR3 protein has one entry and no DNA is given. This table lists some 500,000 distinct CDR3 sequences. CDR1 and CDR2 from the germline V gene are MNHEY and SVGAGI. The CDR3 sequence is 13 residues long. Sequenced material: blood T cells: a sorted CD56 or NKG2C T cell subset, CD4+ or CD8+ T cells, or bulk PBMC T cells (not recorded which). The chain joins TRBV6-5 to TRBJ2-5; checking the TCRdb D call of TRBD1 is not possible without DNA. The TCR was taken from a woman in her 50s in good health. CDR3 amino acids: CASQPLGRETQYF.